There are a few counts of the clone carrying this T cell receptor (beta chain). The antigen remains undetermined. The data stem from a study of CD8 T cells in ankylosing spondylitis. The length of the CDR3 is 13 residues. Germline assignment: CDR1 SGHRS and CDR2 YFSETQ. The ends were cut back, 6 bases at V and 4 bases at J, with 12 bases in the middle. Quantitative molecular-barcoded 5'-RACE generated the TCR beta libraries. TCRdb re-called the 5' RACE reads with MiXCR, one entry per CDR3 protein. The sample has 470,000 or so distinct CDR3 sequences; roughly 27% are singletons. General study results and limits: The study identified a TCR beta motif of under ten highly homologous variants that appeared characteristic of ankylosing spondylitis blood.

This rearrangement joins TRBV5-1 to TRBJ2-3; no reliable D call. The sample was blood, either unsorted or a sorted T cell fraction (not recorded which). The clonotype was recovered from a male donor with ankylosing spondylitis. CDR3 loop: CASIHDVADTQYF. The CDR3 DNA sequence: TGCGCCAGCATCCATGATGTCGCAGATACGCAGTATTTT.